The T cell receptor beta chain described here comes from a study of blood T cell repertoires in COVID-19. For the study at large: COVID-19 samples from acute and convalescent phases originated in the United States, Italy and Spain.

This CDR3 is 15 amino acids long. CDR1 and CDR2 from the germline V gene are ENHRY and SYGVKD. The J segment lost 1 base and the V segment lost 0 bases, leaving 2 bases of the junction unmatched. Assay: immunoSEQ multiplex PCR; the TCRdb copy retains only in-frame clones and omits some. The sample has approximately 200,000 clones, approximately 85% seen once. Sequencing input: peripheral blood. This receptor was identified in a human donor with active or convalescent COVID-19. The donor label of this sample is uncertain. V and J are TRBV10-3 and TRBJ2-7; 8 nucleotides line up with TRBD2. CDR3 in amino acids: CAISESTGGSYEQYF. The CDR3 DNA sequence: TGTGCCATCAGTGAGTCAACGGGAGGGTCCTACGAGCAGTACTTC.